The rows below give T cell receptor beta chains drawn from one sample of a study of blood T cell repertoires in COVID-19. TCRdb keeps only in-frame clones here, not all; method: immunoSEQ multiplex PCR. This table holds 150,000 or so clones, about 80% found once. Sequenced sample: peripheral blood. These receptors all come from an elderly woman with acute or convalescent COVID-19. The CDR3 runs from the conserved cysteine through the conserved F or W. Fields, in order: J gene, V gene, clone size, D gene, CDR3 protein, CDR3 DNA. The D gene is left open where the match is weak. Part of the rows lack a size; the others show once, few, many or a class for expanded clones.

J gene: TRBJ1-5; V gene: TRBV30; clone size: -; D gene: -; CDR3 protein: CAWNSGGGQPQHF; CDR3 DNA: TGTGCCTGGAATTCGGGGGGCGGTCAGCCCCAGCATTTT
J gene: TRBJ2-7; V gene: TRBV28; clone size: -; D gene: TRBD1; CDR3 protein: CASSLEPGQTTYEQYF; CDR3 DNA: TGTGCCAGCAGTTTAGAGCCGGGACAGACCACCTACGAGCAGTACTTC
J gene: TRBJ2-7; V gene: TRBV19; clone size: -; D gene: TRBD1; CDR3 protein: CASSPQDRSYEQYF; CDR3 DNA: TGTGCCAGTAGTCCGCAGGACAGGAGCTACGAGCAGTACTTC
J gene: TRBJ1-1; V gene: TRBV25-1; clone size: -; D gene: -; CDR3 protein: CASSVFHPGGSEAFF; CDR3 DNA: TGTGCCAGCAGTGTATTCCATCCGGGGGGTAGTGAAGCTTTCTTT
J gene: TRBJ2-3; V gene: TRBV7-8; clone size: few; D gene: -; CDR3 protein: CASRSGGTQYF; CDR3 DNA: TGTGCCAGCAGGTCCGGAGGTACGCAGTATTTT
J gene: TRBJ1-3; V gene: TRBV9; clone size: -; D gene: -; CDR3 protein: CASSVARQGNTIYF; CDR3 DNA: TGTGCCAGCAGCGTAGCGAGACAGGGAAACACCATATATTTT
J gene: TRBJ1-4; V gene: TRBV4-2; clone size: once; D gene: -; CDR3 protein: CASSQDGRNEKLFF; CDR3 DNA: TGTGCCAGCAGCCAAGATGGGAGGAATGAAAAACTGTTTTTT
J gene: TRBJ2-6; V gene: TRBV11-2; clone size: -; D gene: -; CDR3 protein: CASSPLAGASGANVLTF; CDR3 DNA: TGTGCCAGCAGCCCCCTGGCAGGGGCCTCTGGGGCCAACGTCCTGACTTTC
J gene: TRBJ1-2; V gene: TRBV18; clone size: -; D gene: -; CDR3 protein: CASSPNRNYGYTF; CDR3 DNA: TGTGCCAGCTCACCAAACAGGAACTATGGCTACACCTTC
J gene: TRBJ1-6; V gene: TRBV6-5; clone size: -; D gene: -; CDR3 protein: CASNERSPLHF; CDR3 DNA: TGTGCCAGCAACGAGAGATCACCCCTCCACTTT
J gene: TRBJ1-2; V gene: TRBV4-2; clone size: -; D gene: -; CDR3 protein: CASSQGGHFEGYGYTF; CDR3 DNA: TGTGCCAGCAGCCAAGGGGGACACTTTGAAGGGTATGGCTACACCTTC
J gene: TRBJ1-1; V gene: TRBV6-2/TRBV6-3; clone size: -; D gene: TRBD1; CDR3 protein: CASSYSRTGVRTEAFF; CDR3 DNA: TGTGCCAGCAGTTACTCTCGGACAGGGGTGAGGACTGAAGCTTTCTTT
J gene: TRBJ1-5; V gene: TRBV6-5; clone size: -; D gene: -; CDR3 protein: CASSLRRESNQPQHF; CDR3 DNA: TGTGCCAGCAGTTTACGGCGGGAGAGCAATCAGCCCCAGCATTTT
J gene: TRBJ1-5; V gene: TRBV5-6; clone size: -; D gene: TRBD1; CDR3 protein: CASSFYLQGAGQPQHF; CDR3 DNA: TGTGCCAGCAGCTTTTACTTACAGGGGGCAGGTCAGCCCCAGCATTTT
J gene: TRBJ1-1; V gene: TRBV10-2; clone size: once; D gene: -; CDR3 protein: CASSYRASFEAFF; CDR3 DNA: TGCGCCAGCAGTTACAGGGCCTCCTTTGAAGCTTTCTTT
J gene: TRBJ2-5; V gene: TRBV5-1; clone size: once; D gene: TRBD2; CDR3 protein: CASSLGARGSRETQYF; CDR3 DNA: TGCGCCAGCAGCTTGGGGGCGCGGGGGTCTCGGGAGACCCAGTACTTC
J gene: TRBJ1-1; V gene: TRBV6-5; clone size: -; D gene: -; CDR3 protein: CASSYSAETLNTEAFF; CDR3 DNA: TGTGCCAGCAGTTACTCGGCAGAAACCCTGAACACTGAAGCTTTCTTT
J gene: TRBJ2-3; V gene: TRBV3-1/TRBV3-2; clone size: -; D gene: TRBD2; CDR3 protein: CASSQDVGEGQDTQYF; CDR3 DNA: TGTGCCAGCAGCCAAGACGTAGGGGAGGGTCAGGATACGCAGTATTTT